Below are 18 T cell receptor beta chains sequenced from a single sample in a study of T cell repertoires in cytomegalovirus infection. TCRdb ran MiXCR on the reads and lists one entry per CDR3 protein. This sample carries 100,000 to 150,000 distinct CDR3 sequences, approximately 8.8% of them seen once, and the ten largest clones take 10%. The source material was PBMCs. These TCRs come from a human donor in good health (CMV status not recorded). Some clones in this sample may be carry-over from other donors' samples.

This clonotype appeared many times. The V gene is TRBV28, the J gene TRBJ1-1; the D gene is possibly TRBD1 (5 bases). CDR1 MDHEN and CDR2 SYDVKM come from the germline V gene. There are 15 residues in the CDR3. V lost 5 bases and J 3 bases, leaving 16 bases between the germline ends. The CDR3 reads CASSPHVGADTEAFF. The DNA of the CDR3 is TGTGCCAGCAGTCCCCACGTCGGGGCCGACACTGAAGCTTTCTTT.

This clonotype has at least ten counts. J is TRBJ1-4 and V is TRBV28; unclear D gene. Trimming stripped 6 bases from V and 4 bases from J, with 15 bases between. CDR1 and CDR2 from the germline V gene are MDHEN and SYDVKM. CDR3 length equals 15 residues. The CDR3 DNA follows: TGTGCCAGCAGCTCTCACGGACTCAATAATGAAAAACTGTTTTTT. It is translated as CASSSHGLNNEKLFF.

This clonotype appeared many times. V and J are TRBV2 and TRBJ2-1, with 10 bases lining up with TRBD1. Trimming removed 4 bases from V and 7 bases from J; junction bases left unmatched: 7. This CDR3 comprises 15 residues. Germline-derived CDR1 and CDR2 are SNHLY and FYNNEI. The CDR3 loop reads CASSGDRGPDNEQFF. The CDR3 coding sequence is TGTGCCAGCAGTGGAGACAGGGGGCCGGATAATGAGCAGTTCTTC. The variable domain in full, with the rest retrieved from reference TRBV2 and TRBJ2-1, is EPEVTQTPSHQVTQMGQEVILRCVPISNHLYFYWYRQILGQKVEFLVSFYNNEISEKSEIFDDQFSVERPDGSNFTLKIRSTKLEDSAMYFCASSGDRGPDNEQFFGPGTRLTVL.

This clonotype appeared many times. V and J are TRBV28 and TRBJ1-1, with a tentative D call TRBD1 (6 bases). This CDR3 has 14 residues. The V gene lost 1 base and the J gene lost 7 bases, with 13 bases spanning the gap. Germline-derived CDR1 and CDR2 are MDHEN and SYDVKM. The CDR3 sequence: CASSLSGGVGEAFF. Here the CDR3 DNA reads TGTGCCAGCAGTTTATCCGGGGGCGTTGGTGAAGCTTTCTTT.

The table lists this clonotype with many counts. V is TRBV4-1 and J is TRBJ2-1; the D gene could be TRBD1 or TRBD2 (5 bases each). Germline lookup yields CDR1 MGHRA and CDR2 YSYEKL. V was pared by 4 bases and J by 7 bases, with 14 bases between. The CDR3 is made up of 14 amino acids. The CDR3 nucleotides read TGCGCCAGCAGCCCAGGGCCCAGAGGGAATGAGCAGTTCTTC. Its translation is CASSPGPRGNEQFF.

This clonotype appeared many times. J is TRBJ2-7 and V is TRBV6-6, with D uncertain. V gave up 2 bases and J gave up 1 base, with 6 bases separating them. This CDR3 is 13 amino acids long. Germline V gives CDR1 MNHNY, CDR2 SVGAGI (reference sequence). Here the CDR3 DNA reads TGTGCCAGCAGTTACGAAACATCCTACGAGCAGTACTTC. Translated, it gives CASSYETSYEQYF.

This clonotype has at least ten counts. The gene calls are TRBV5-1 and TRBJ2-1; 13 positions match TRBD2. Looked up from germline, CDR1 is SGHRS and CDR2 is YFSETQ. CDR3 size: 15 residues. The V segment lost 3 bases and the J segment 9 bases; nucleotides outside the gene matches: 6. The CDR3 DNA reads as TGCGCCAGCAGCTCGGGACTAGCGGGGTCTGGTGAGCAGTTCTTC. Protein: CASSSGLAGSGEQFF.

At least ten counts were recorded for this clonotype. The chain has TRBV6-2 or TRBV6-3 and TRBJ1-5, with D hard to call. Germline V gene data show CDR1 as MNHEY and CDR2 as SVGEGT. Trimming stripped 0 bases from V and 7 bases from J, with 13 bases between. The CDR3 has 15 amino acids. This CDR3 reads CASSYSSGLRQPQHF. Here the CDR3 DNA reads TGTGCCAGCAGTTACTCCAGTGGACTCCGGCAGCCCCAGCATTTT.

This clonotype has more than one count but fewer than ten. V is TRBV9 and J is TRBJ2-3; the D gene is possibly TRBD1 (5 bases). The germline V gene has CDR1 SGDLS and CDR2 YYNGEE. V shed 0 bases and J shed 4 bases, with 9 bases lying between them. This CDR3 has 14 amino acids. The CDR3 coding sequence is TGTGCCAGCAGCGTAGATCCCAGGGCAGATACGCAGTATTTT. It encodes CASSVDPRADTQYF. The whole variable domain, remainder taken from reference TRBV9 and TRBJ2-3, is DSGVTQTPKHLITATGQRVTLRCSPRSGDLSVYWYQQSLDQGLQFLIQYYNGEERAKGNILERFSAQQFPDLHSELNLSSLELGDSALYFCASSVDPRADTQYFGPGTRLTVL.

This clonotype was found many times. V and J are TRBV6-4 and TRBJ1-5; 8 bases are shared with TRBD1. The CDR3 sequence is 16 residues long. V gave up 6 bases and J gave up 2 bases; unmatched junction bases: 9. Germline V CDR1 and CDR2: MRHNA, SNTAGT. The CDR3 region has the DNA TGTGCCAGCAGCAAGGACAGGGTAAAGGGCAATCAGCCCCAGCATTTT. Protein sequence: CASSKDRVKGNQPQHF.

Note on this clonotype: A much larger clone differs by one base, so this may be a read error. This sequence joins TRBV12-3 or TRBV12-4 and TRBJ2-1; the D is unclear. The length of the CDR3 is 11 residues. CDR3 sequence (DNA): TGTGCCAGCAGAGCCGGGCCCCGGCAGTCCTTC. Its protein product is CASRAGPRQSF.

This clonotype appeared many times. The genes are TRBV7-8 and TRBJ2-2, with 10 bases aligning to TRBD2. This CDR3 has 15 amino acids. Germline V gene lookup returns CDR1 SGHVS and CDR2 FQNEAQ. Trimming cost V 0 bases and J 5 bases; bases outside gene matches: 0. CDR3 nucleotide sequence: TGTGCCAGCAGCTTAGCTAGCGGGGGGACCGGGGAGCTGTTTTTT. Translating it yields CASSLASGGTGELFF.

V and J are TRBV12-5 and TRBJ2-1; 8 bases are a match to TRBD2. This CDR3 is built from 14 residues. The ends lost 2 bases at V and 8 bases at J; junction bases unmatched: 5. Germline CDR1 and CDR2: LGHNT and FRNRAP. The CDR3 DNA reads as TGTGCTAGTGGTTTGTCAGGCGGGGGGTATGAGCAGTTCTTC. This gives the protein CASGLSGGGYEQFF.

This chain connects TRBV6-2 or TRBV6-3 to TRBJ2-3, with 8 bases matching TRBD2. The CDR3 spans 17 residues. The germline CDR1 and CDR2 sequences are MNHEY and SVGEGT. V lost 6 bases and J lost 3; bases outside the gene matches: 14. For the CDR3, the DNA is TGTGCCAGCAGCCTCCAGCTCGGGAGGGCCTCAACAGATACGCAGTATTTT. Protein sequence: CASSLQLGRASTDTQYF.

This clonotype was found many times. The J gene is TRBJ2-1, the V gene TRBV12-3 or TRBV12-4; 7 positions agree with TRBD1. V shed 3 bases and J 13 bases; nucleotides not matched to a gene: 12. The length of the CDR3 is 14 residues. CDR3 DNA sequence: TGTGCCAGCAGTTTCCTGACAAGAGGGGGCCATCAGTTCTTC. It translates to CASSFLTRGGHQFF.

This clonotype showed up just a few times. The rearrangement uses TRBV20-1 and TRBJ2-5; the match to TRBD2 covers 10 bases. The CDR3 spans 14 residues. Looked up from germline, CDR1 is DFQATT and CDR2 is SNEGSKA (reference sequence). The junction had 8 bases not matched to a gene; V was cut back by 5 bases and J by 5 bases. CDR3 in DNA: TGCAGTGCTGAGTGGAGCGGGGGGGTGGAGACCCAGTACTTC. Translated, it gives CSAEWSGGVETQYF.

This clonotype was observed at least ten times. V is TRBV12-3 or TRBV12-4 and J is TRBJ2-5; D perhaps matches TRBD2 (5 bases). V was trimmed by 2 bases and J by 13 bases, leaving 14 bases between them. This CDR3 comprises 12 residues. The CDR3 nucleotides read TGTGCCAGCAGTTTAAGCCCCGGGATTCGGTACTTC. Translated, it gives CASSLSPGIRYF.

This clonotype was observed many times. The chain employs TRBV6-2 or TRBV6-3 and TRBJ2-3; D may be TRBD2 (6 bases). CDR3 length equals 15 residues. V dropped 8 bases and J dropped 2 bases, with 17 bases sitting between them. CDR1 and CDR2 (germline): MNHEY, SVGEGT. CDR3 residues: CASRPRDSYTDTQYF. Here the CDR3 DNA reads TGTGCCAGCCGGCCCCGGGACTCCTACACAGATACGCAGTATTTT.